These 7 T cell receptor beta chains originate from one sample sequenced in a study of cytomegalovirus exposure and HLA in healthy donors. Vbeta (60) and Jbeta (13) primers were used in the PCR. The method was immunoSEQ multiplex PCR; TCRdb's version includes in-frame clones alone and lacks a portion of them. Among roughly 140,000 clones listed, approximately 72% were seen once. Sequencing used PBMCs. The receptors stem from a man aged 35-49 years in good health and CMV-seronegative.

This sequence joins TRBV7-6 and TRBJ2-3, with D perhaps TRBD1 (7 bases). Germline CDR1 SGHVS, CDR2 FNYEAQ. V lost 1 base to trimming and J lost 3 bases, with 14 bases between them. This CDR3 contains 16 residues. In DNA form, the CDR3 reads TGTGCCAGCAGCTTAGGGACAGGCGGAGGGACAGATACGCAGTATTTT. It codes for CASSLGTGGGTDTQYF.

The sample holds one count of this clone. V gene TRBV10-3 combines with J gene TRBJ2-7; a possible D gene is TRBD2 (7 bases). The CDR3 spans 14 residues. CDR1 and CDR2 from the germline V gene are ENHRY and SYGVKD. The V and J ends lost 8 bases and 3 bases respectively, with 17 bases between them. The CDR3 DNA reads as TGTGCCATCGGGCAAAACGGGGGGCTCTACGAGCAGTACTTC. Protein product: CAIGQNGGLYEQYF.

On this clone: Its ends do not fully match the called genes, so a read error is possible. Other DNA sequences from this sample encode an identical CDR3 as well. The rearrangement links TRBV23-1 to TRBJ2-7; tentative D call: TRBD2 (5 bases). TRBV23-1 is designated an ORF whose function remains uncertain. The length of the CDR3 is 14 residues. CDR3 amino acids: CASREDELNYEQYF. CDR3 sequence (DNA): TGCGCCAGCAGGGAGGACGAGCTGAATTACGAACAGTACTTC.

This chain joins TRBV7-3 and TRBJ2-3; a weak D match, TRBD1 (5 bases). Germline V lookup: CDR1 SGHTA, CDR2 FQGTGA. The CDR3 is made up of 13 amino acids. Trimming left V 5 bases short and J 2 bases short, with 8 bases between. The CDR3 coding sequence is TGTGCCAGCAGCCGGACACCCACAGATACGCAGTATTTT. This encodes CASSRTPTDTQYF.

V gene TRBV27 combines with J gene TRBJ2-1; no clear D gene. This CDR3 is 13 amino acids long. Germline V lookup: CDR1 MNHEY, CDR2 SMNVEV (reference sequence). The DNA of the CDR3 is TGTACGTGCGGCCCCAGCTCCTACAATGAGCAGTTCTTC. It codes for CTCGPSSYNEQFF.

The V and J genes are TRBV19 and TRBJ1-2, with 8 bases identical to TRBD1. The CDR3 extends over 13 amino acids. V shed 10 bases, J shed 2 bases, and the junction held 6 bases outside the gene matches. Per the germline V gene, CDR1 is LNHDA and CDR2 is SQIVND (reference sequence). CDR3 protein: CAISDRENYGYTF. Here the CDR3 DNA reads TGTGCCATTTCGGACAGGGAAAACTATGGCTACACCTTC.

The rearrangement uses TRBV10-1 and TRBJ2-1, with 13 bases matching TRBD2. The V and J ends lost 5 bases and 8 bases, in that order; junction bases with no gene match: 3. CDR1 and CDR2 (germline): WNHNN, SYGVQD (reference sequence). The CDR3 sequence is 14 residues long. The CDR3 loop is CASSHGLAGDEQFF. CDR3 nucleotides: TGCGCCAGCAGTCATGGACTAGCGGGAGATGAGCAGTTCTTC.